Given below is one T cell receptor beta chain in context. At one boundary the junction diverges from the germline segment, which might be a read error. Arm-PCR of CDR3 regions and iRepertoire HTBI primers were the basis on which TCR beta libraries were built. One entry per CDR3 protein results from TCRdb running MiXCR on the multiplex PCR reads. The sample lists 350,000 to 500,000 distinct CDR3 sequences, 11% to 15% occurring once. Stated time point: newly diagnosed GD, antithyroid drugs for less than 3 months. PBMCs provided the RNA from which the TCR library was made. The data were taken from a study of regulatory T cells in long-lasting Graves disease. The sample was also reused in another study, on T cells in Graves' hyperthyroidism and ophthalmopathy.

The source is a woman in her forties or fifties with Graves disease. Specimen: peripheral blood mononuclear cells (PBMCs), collected at new diagnosis, from a patient treated with antithyroid drugs.

The CDR3 protein is CVSSYRTSGSHNEQFF. CDR3 DNA: TGTGTCAGCAGTTACAGGACTAGCGGGAGCCACAATGAGCAGTTCTTC. The chain links TRBV6-2 or TRBV6-3 to TRBJ2-1, with 13 bases identical to TRBD2. The CDR3 length is 16 residues. The germline V gene has CDR1 MNHEY and CDR2 SVGEGT.